Each of the 11 T cell receptor beta chains below was sequenced from the same sample in a study of blood T cell repertoires in COVID-19 (TCRdb year 2020). The protocol used for the library was the immunoSEQ multiplex PCR assay. Entries here come from immuneACCESS through TCRdb and include only in-frame sequences with V and J called. Some clones fail to appear in such tables; in the studies checked, an unresolved V gene covers under half of the shortfall, and the cause of the remainder is unknown. Present in this sample are about 36,000 clones, about 77% of which were seen just once. Jointly, the top ten make up 33% of the sample. The material sequenced was peripheral blood. The source of these receptors is a man in his 60s with acute or convalescent COVID-19.

The chain recombines TRBV7-6 with TRBJ2-5, with 9 bases matching TRBD2. Germline loops: CDR1 SGHVS, CDR2 FNYEAQ. The CDR3 loop spans 15 amino acids. Trimming removed 3 bases from V and 4 bases from J; junction bases left unmatched: 6. The CDR3 DNA sequence: TGTGCCAGCAGCTTTGGGGCGGGAGGGAGAGAGACCCAGTACTTC. It is translated as CASSFGAGGRETQYF.

This chain's CDR3 is CASSPTGGTEAFF. In nucleotides, the CDR3 is TGTGCCAGCAGCCCGACAGGGGGGACTGAAGCTTTCTTT. The genes are TRBV4-2 and TRBJ1-1; TRBD1 aligns across 9 bases. J gave up 5 bases and V 4 bases, and 2 bases lay outside the gene matches. CDR3 length: 13 amino acids. Germline V gene lookup returns CDR1 LGHNA and CDR2 YNFKEQ.

V is TRBV9 and J is TRBJ2-2, with TRBD1 identical over 7 bases. Germline V gene lookup returns CDR1 SGDLS and CDR2 YYNGEE. V was pared by 4 bases and J by 5 bases, with 8 bases of the junction left unmatched. CDR3 size: 15 residues. CDR3 residues: CASSFTTGITGELFF. CDR3 DNA: TGTGCCAGCAGCTTCACGACAGGGATTACCGGGGAGCTGTTTTTT. Variable domain in full (rest from reference TRBV9 and TRBJ2-2): DSGVTQTPKHLITATGQRVTLRCSPRSGDLSVYWYQQSLDQGLQFLIQYYNGEERAKGNILERFSAQQFPDLHSELNLSSLELGDSALYFCASSFTTGITGELFFGEGSRLTVL.

The chain joins TRBV21-1 to TRBJ2-4; TRBD1 was called by the table and not checked on the DNA. TRBV21-1 corresponds to a pseudogene. The CDR3 covers 15 residues. DNA for the CDR3: TGTGCCAGTTCGGGACAGGGGATCGCCAAAAACATTCAGTACTTC. Translated: CASSGQGIAKNIQYF.

The rearrangement uses TRBV3-1 (or the pseudogene TRBV3-2) and TRBJ2-5; the match to TRBD2 covers 8 bases. CDR1 is LGHDT, CDR2 YNNKEL, per germline (reference sequence). This CDR3 spans 13 amino acids. V shed 4 bases, J shed 5 bases, and the junction held 3 bases outside the gene matches. DNA for the CDR3: TGTGCCAGCAGCCCGACTAGCGTCGAGACCCAGTACTTC. Translating it yields CASSPTSVETQYF.

The rearrangement links TRBV29-1 to TRBJ1-4; perhaps TRBD1 as D (5 bases). Germline loops: CDR1 SQVTM, CDR2 ANQGSEA. The CDR3 is 14 residues long. Trimming took off 4 bases at V and 3 bases at J, with 12 bases between the two ends. The CDR3 DNA reads as TGCAGCGTTGCGGACGGAGGGGCTAATGAAAAACTGTTTTTT. Protein product: CSVADGGANEKLFF. The whole variable domain, remainder taken from reference TRBV29-1 and TRBJ1-4, is SAVISQKPSRDICQRGTSLTIQCQVDSQVTMMFWYRQQPGQSLTLIATANQGSEATYESGFVIDKFPISRPNLTFSTLTVSNMSPEDSSIYLCSVADGGANEKLFFGSGTQLSVL.

This chain uses TRBV5-4 with TRBJ2-2; D remains ambiguous. Germline V gives CDR1 SGHNT, CDR2 YYREEE (reference sequence). The CDR3 runs to 13 residues. Trimming took off 2 bases at V and 6 bases at J, with 8 bases between the two ends. The CDR3 bases are TGTGCCAGCAGCTTATATAACTCCGGGGAGCTGTTTTTT. It yields the protein CASSLYNSGELFF.

The chain joins TRBV24-1 to TRBJ2-1; 11 bases line up with TRBD2. The CDR3 is 18 amino acids. Germline loops: CDR1 KGHDR, CDR2 SFDVKD. V gave up 9 bases and J gave up 0 bases; unmatched junction bases: 12. DNA for the CDR3: TGTGCCACCCTTTCTAGCGGGAGGTTATATTCCTCCTACAATGAGCAGTTCTTC. Translated, it gives CATLSSGRLYSSYNEQFF.

The chain employs TRBV2 and TRBJ1-1; the D gene is possibly TRBD1 (6 bases). The germline gives CDR1 SNHLY, CDR2 FYNNEI. Trimming left V 3 bases short and J 5 bases short, with 13 bases between. The CDR3 totals 14 residues. As DNA, the CDR3 is TGTGCCAGCAGTGAGTGGGGCAGGGGTACTGAAGCTTTCTTT. Encoded protein: CASSEWGRGTEAFF.

This chain uses TRBV12-5 with TRBJ1-2, with 7 bases identical to TRBD1. CDR3 size: 13 residues. Trimming removed 3 bases from V and 8 bases from J; junction bases left unmatched: 6. Germline CDR1 reads LGHNT; CDR2 reads FRNRAP. This CDR3 reads CASGFDRALGYTF. In DNA form, the CDR3 reads TGTGCTAGTGGTTTCGACAGGGCCCTCGGCTACACCTTC.

The CDR3 DNA reads TGCGCCAGCAGCCAAATTGGGGAGTGGGGCAATGAGCAGTTCTTC. It is translated as CASSQIGEWGNEQFF. V and J are TRBV4-1 and TRBJ2-1; weak D call: TRBD2 (5 bases). Germline V lookup: CDR1 MGHRA, CDR2 YSYEKL. Trimming cost V 2 bases and J 6 bases, with 14 bases left between them. The CDR3 sequence is 15 residues long.